The following is a TCR beta chain sequence with its context. The data originate from a study of blood T cell repertoires in COVID-19. The data were produced by immunoSEQ multiplex PCR, yet TCRdb's version contains in-frame clones alone and is incomplete. This sample yields some 300,000 clones, of which about 90% are seen a single time; 1.5% to 2% belongs to the top ten. CDR1 MGHDK and CDR2 SYGVNS come from the germline V gene. V was clipped by 1 base and J by 4 bases; unmatched bases: 5. This CDR3 comprises 15 residues. The gene calls are TRBV25-1 and TRBJ1-1; 8 bases line up with TRBD1. The receptor was derived from a woman aged 25 to 39 with COVID-19, enrolled during active disease. Input material: peripheral blood. For the CDR3, the DNA is TGTGCCAGCAGTGAATCTTCGACAGGGGCCACTGAAGCTTTCTTT. It specifies CASSESSTGATEAFF.